These 10 T cell receptor beta chains were sequenced from one sample in a study of blood T cell repertoires in COVID-19. This table comes from immunoSEQ multiplex PCR, and its TCRdb copy is limited to in-frame clones, with some not included. The table lists a few hundred thousand clones, 82% of them singletons. Sequenced input: peripheral blood. These receptors all come from a woman in her seventies with COVID-19, enrolled during active disease.

This clone was counted only a few times. The chain links TRBV19 to TRBJ1-5; D possibly corresponds to TRBD1 (5 bases). The germline gives CDR1 LNHDA, CDR2 SQIVND (reference sequence). The germline V and J ends were trimmed by 6 bases and 9 bases, with 12 bases remaining between them. This CDR3 has 12 amino acids. CDR3 residues: CASRQDPRPQHF. CDR3 in DNA: TGTGCCAGTAGACAGGATCCCCGGCCCCAGCATTTT. Variable domain in full (rest from reference TRBV19 and TRBJ1-5): DGGITQSPKYLFRKEGQNVTLSCEQNLNHDAMYWYRQDPGQGLRLIYYSQIVNDFQKGDIAEGYSVSREKKESFPLTVTSAQKNPTAFYLCASRQDPRPQHFGDGTRLSIL.

The V and J genes are TRBV28 and TRBJ2-1; TRBD2 matches at 12 bases. The germline V gene encodes CDR1 MDHEN and CDR2 SYDVKM. The CDR3 length is 15 residues. V lost 0 bases to trimming and J lost 7 bases; unmatched junction nucleotides: 1. The CDR3 DNA reads as TGTGCCAGCAGTTTATGGACTAGCGGGAGTAATGAGCAGTTCTTC. This sequence encodes CASSLWTSGSNEQFF. Together with reference TRBV28 and TRBJ2-1, the CDR3 gives the full variable domain: DVKVTQSSRYLVKRTGEKVFLECVQDMDHENMFWYRQDPGLGLRLIYFSYDVKMKEKGDIPEGYSVSREKKERFSLILESASTNQTSMYLCASSLWTSGSNEQFFGPGTRLTVL.

V and J are TRBV11-2 and TRBJ1-1; 7 bases match TRBD1. Germline CDR1 is SGHAT and CDR2 is FQNNGV. J gave up 4 bases and V 5 bases, and 7 bases lay outside the gene matches. The CDR3 spans 14 residues. The CDR3 spells CASSRRQGSTEAFF. In DNA form, the CDR3 reads TGTGCCAGCAGCCGACGACAGGGTAGCACTGAAGCTTTCTTT.

V usage is TRBV18 and J usage is TRBJ1-6, with TRBD1 matching over 7 bases. The germline V gene has CDR1 KGHSH and CDR2 LQKENI. With 3 bases clipped from V and 5 bases from J, the junction kept 7 bases outside the gene matches. This CDR3 has 16 residues. The CDR3 DNA reads as TGTGCCAGCTCACCGCGCCGGGACAGAGATAATTCACCCCTCCACTTT. Its protein is CASSPRRDRDNSPLHF.

V gene TRBV6-2 or TRBV6-3 combines with J gene TRBJ1-2; D might be TRBD1 (6 bases). V was trimmed by 1 base and J by 10 bases, leaving 19 bases between them. The CDR3 is 15 residues long. CDR1 and CDR2 from the germline V gene are MNHEY and SVGEGT. This chain's CDR3 is CASSYFRAGASSYTF. CDR3 nucleotides: TGTGCCAGCAGTTACTTTCGCGCAGGGGCGTCGTCCTACACCTTC.

The sample holds a few counts of this clone. The V gene is TRBV11-2, the J gene TRBJ2-1; 8 bases line up with TRBD2. V trimming: 5 bases; J trimming: 7 bases; junction bases outside the gene matches: 13. CDR1 SGHAT and CDR2 FQNNGV come from the germline V gene. The CDR3 spans 16 residues. The CDR3 loop reads CASSPKSAGAGNEQFF. CDR3 nucleotides: TGTGCCAGCAGCCCCAAATCAGCGGGAGCAGGGAATGAGCAGTTCTTC.

This chain joins TRBV19 and TRBJ2-3; 9 bases align to TRBD2. With V trimmed by 2 bases and J by 1 base, 4 bases remained unmatched. Germline assignment: CDR1 LNHDA and CDR2 SQIVND (reference sequence). This CDR3 has 16 residues. CDR3 DNA sequence: TGTGCCAGTAGTATACAAGCGGGAGGCCGCACAGATACGCAGTATTTT. It translates to CASSIQAGGRTDTQYF.

The chain is built from TRBV9 and TRBJ2-3, with 9 bases lining up with TRBD2. After removal of 0 bases from V and 4 bases from J, the junction contained 6 bases not matched to a gene. Germline CDR1 reads SGDLS; CDR2 reads YYNGEE. The CDR3 has 16 residues. The CDR3 spells CASSVAGGRAADTQYF. The CDR3, as DNA: TGTGCCAGCAGCGTAGCGGGCGGGAGGGCCGCAGATACGCAGTATTTT.

The table lists this clone with a few counts. The chain has TRBV28 and TRBJ2-7; D not resolved. The CDR3 contains 12 residues. Trimming left V 4 bases short and J 5 bases short, with 9 bases between. Germline values: CDR1 MDHEN, CDR2 SYDVKM. The CDR3 loop reads CASSSATDEQYF. CDR3 DNA: TGTGCCAGCAGTTCCGCAACGGACGAGCAGTACTTC.

The chain is built from TRBV20-1 and TRBJ2-5; 8 bases are shared with TRBD2. CDR3 size: 11 residues. In germline, CDR1 is DFQATT, CDR2 SNEGSKA (reference sequence). CDR3 region: CSGRAPETQYF. In nucleotides, the CDR3 is TGCAGCGGGAGGGCCCCGGAGACCCAGTACTTC.